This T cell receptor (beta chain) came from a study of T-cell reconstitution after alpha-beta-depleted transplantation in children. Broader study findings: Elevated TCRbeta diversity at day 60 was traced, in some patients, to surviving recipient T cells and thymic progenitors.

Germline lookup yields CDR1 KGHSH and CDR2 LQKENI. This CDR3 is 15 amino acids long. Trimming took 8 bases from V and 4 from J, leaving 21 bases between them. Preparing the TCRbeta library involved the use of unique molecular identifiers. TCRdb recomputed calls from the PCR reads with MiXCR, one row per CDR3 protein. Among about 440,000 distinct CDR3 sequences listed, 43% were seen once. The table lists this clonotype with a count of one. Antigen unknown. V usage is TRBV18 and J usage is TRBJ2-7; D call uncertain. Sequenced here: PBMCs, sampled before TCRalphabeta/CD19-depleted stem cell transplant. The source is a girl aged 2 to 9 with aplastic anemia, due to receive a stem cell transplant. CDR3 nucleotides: TGTGCCAGCCCAGCTGCGGCCCTAGATGATTACGAGCAGTACTTC. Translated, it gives CASPAAALDDYEQYF.